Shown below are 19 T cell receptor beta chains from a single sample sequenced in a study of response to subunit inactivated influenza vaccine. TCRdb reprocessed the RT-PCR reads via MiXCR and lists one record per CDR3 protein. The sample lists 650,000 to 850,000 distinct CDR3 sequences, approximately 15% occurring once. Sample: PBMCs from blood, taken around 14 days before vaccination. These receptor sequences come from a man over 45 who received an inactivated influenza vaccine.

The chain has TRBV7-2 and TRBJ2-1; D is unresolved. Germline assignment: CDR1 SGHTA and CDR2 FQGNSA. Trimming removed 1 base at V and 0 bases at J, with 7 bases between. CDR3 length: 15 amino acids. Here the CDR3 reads CASSLEKSSYNEQFF. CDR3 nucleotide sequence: TGTGCCAGCAGCTTAGAAAAGAGCTCCTACAATGAGCAGTTCTTC.

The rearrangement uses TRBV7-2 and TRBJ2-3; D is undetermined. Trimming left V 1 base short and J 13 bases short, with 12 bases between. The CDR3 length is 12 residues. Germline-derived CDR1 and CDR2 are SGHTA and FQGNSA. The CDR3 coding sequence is TGTGCCAGCAGCTTAGGACTCCTCGAGGAGTATTTT. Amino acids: CASSLGLLEEYF.

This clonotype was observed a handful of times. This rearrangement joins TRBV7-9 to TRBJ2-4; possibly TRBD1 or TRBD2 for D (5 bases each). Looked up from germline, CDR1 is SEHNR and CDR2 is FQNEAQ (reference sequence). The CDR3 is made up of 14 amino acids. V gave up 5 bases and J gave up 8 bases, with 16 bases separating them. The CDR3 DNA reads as TGTGCCAGCAGCACCAGTGGGGGTCTGGACATTCAGTACTTC. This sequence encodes CASSTSGGLDIQYF.

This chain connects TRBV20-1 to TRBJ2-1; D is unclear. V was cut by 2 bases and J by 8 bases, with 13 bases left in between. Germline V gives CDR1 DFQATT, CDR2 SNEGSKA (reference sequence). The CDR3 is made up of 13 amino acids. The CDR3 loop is CSARPSYGYEQFF. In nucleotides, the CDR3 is TGCAGTGCTAGACCCTCCTACGGCTATGAGCAGTTCTTC.

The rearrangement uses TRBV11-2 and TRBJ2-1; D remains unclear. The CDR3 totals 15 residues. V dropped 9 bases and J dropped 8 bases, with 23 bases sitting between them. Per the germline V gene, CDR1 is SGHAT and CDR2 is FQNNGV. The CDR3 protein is CASVPGGVLVDEQFF. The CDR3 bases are TGTGCCAGTGTCCCAGGTGGGGTGCTAGTTGATGAGCAGTTCTTC.

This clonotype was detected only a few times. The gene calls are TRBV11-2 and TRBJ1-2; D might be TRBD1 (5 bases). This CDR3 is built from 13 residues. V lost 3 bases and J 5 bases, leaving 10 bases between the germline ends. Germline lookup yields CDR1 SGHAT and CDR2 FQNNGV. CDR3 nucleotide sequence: TGTGCCAGCAGCTTCAGGGATACGTATGGCTACACCTTC. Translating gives CASSFRDTYGYTF.

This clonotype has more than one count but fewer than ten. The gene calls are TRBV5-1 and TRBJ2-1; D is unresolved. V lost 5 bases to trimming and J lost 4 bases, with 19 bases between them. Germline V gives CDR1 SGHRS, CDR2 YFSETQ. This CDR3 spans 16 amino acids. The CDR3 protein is CASSLPESTNYNEQFF. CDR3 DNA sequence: TGCGCCAGCAGTCTCCCCGAGTCGACCAATTACAATGAGCAGTTCTTC. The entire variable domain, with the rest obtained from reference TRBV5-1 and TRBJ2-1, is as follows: KAGVTQTPRYLIKTRGQQVTLSCSPISGHRSVSWYQQTPGQGLQFLFEYFSETQRNKGNFPGRFSGRQFSNSRSEMNVSTLELGDSALYLCASSLPESTNYNEQFFGPGTRLTVL.

In DNA form, the CDR3 reads TGTGCCAGTACCGCAGCGGGAGTCGGGAATGAGCAGTTCTTC. Protein product: CASTAAGVGNEQFF. The J gene is TRBJ2-1, the V gene TRBV19; 8 positions match TRBD2. This CDR3 has 14 residues. V dropped 7 bases and J dropped 7; count of bases not matched to a gene: 9. CDR1 and CDR2 from the germline V gene are LNHDA and SQIVND (reference sequence).

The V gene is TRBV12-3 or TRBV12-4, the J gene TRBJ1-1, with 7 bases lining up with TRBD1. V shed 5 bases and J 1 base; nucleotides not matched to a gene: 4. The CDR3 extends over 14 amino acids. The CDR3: CASSAGQTNTEAFF. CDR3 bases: TGTGCCAGCAGTGCGGGACAGACGAACACTGAAGCTTTCTTT.

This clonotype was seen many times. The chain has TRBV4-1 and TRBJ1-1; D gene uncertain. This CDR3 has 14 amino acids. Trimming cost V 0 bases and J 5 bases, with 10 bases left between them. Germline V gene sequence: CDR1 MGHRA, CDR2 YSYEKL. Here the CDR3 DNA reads TGCGCCAGCAGCCAAGATTCCGGACGGACTGAAGCTTTCTTT. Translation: CASSQDSGRTEAFF.

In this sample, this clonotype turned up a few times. In DNA form, the CDR3 reads TGTGCCAGCAGTTACGGGACAGGGTGGAATAATCAGCCCCAGCATTTT. The encoded protein is CASSYGTGWNNQPQHF. The chain uses TRBV6-2 or TRBV6-3 and TRBJ1-5, with 9 bases aligning to TRBD1. J was trimmed by 4 bases and V by 2 bases; bases with no gene match: 6. Germline V lookup: CDR1 MNHEY, CDR2 SVGEGT. The CDR3 is made up of 16 amino acids.

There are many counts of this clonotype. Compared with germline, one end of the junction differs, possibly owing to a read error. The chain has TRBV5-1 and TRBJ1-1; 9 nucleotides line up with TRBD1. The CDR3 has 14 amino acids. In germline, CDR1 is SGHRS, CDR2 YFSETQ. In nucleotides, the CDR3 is TGTGCCAGCAGCTTACAGGGGGCGAACACTGAAGCTTTCTTT. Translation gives CASSLQGANTEAFF.

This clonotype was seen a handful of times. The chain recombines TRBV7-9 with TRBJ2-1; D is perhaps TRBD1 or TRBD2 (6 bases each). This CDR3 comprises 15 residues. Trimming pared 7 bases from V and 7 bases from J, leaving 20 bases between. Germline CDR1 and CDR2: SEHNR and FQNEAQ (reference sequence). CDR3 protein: CASNPPGAPGNEQFF. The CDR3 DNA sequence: TGTGCCAGCAACCCTCCGGGGGCCCCTGGGAATGAGCAGTTCTTC.

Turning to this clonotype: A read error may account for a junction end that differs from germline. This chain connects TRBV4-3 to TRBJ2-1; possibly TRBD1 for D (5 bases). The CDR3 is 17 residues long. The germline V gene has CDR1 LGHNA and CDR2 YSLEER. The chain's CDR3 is CASIQGAVSSRRNEQFF. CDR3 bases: TGCGCCAGCATCCAAGGGGCCGTCAGCTCGAGACGAAATGAGCAGTTCTTC.

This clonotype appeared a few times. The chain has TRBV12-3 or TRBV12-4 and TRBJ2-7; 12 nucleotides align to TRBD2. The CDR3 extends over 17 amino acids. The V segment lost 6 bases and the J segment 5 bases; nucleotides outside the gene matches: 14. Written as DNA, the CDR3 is TGTGCCAGCAGCCTAGATACGAGACTAGCGGGAGTCCACGAGCAGTACTTC. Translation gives CASSLDTRLAGVHEQYF.

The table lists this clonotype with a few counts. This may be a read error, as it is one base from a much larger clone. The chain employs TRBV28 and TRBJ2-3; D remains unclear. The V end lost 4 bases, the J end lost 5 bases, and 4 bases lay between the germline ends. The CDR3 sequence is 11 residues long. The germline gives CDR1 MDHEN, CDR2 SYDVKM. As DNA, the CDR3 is TGTGCCAGCAGTTGGGAAGATACGCAGTATTTT. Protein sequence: CASSWEDTQYF.

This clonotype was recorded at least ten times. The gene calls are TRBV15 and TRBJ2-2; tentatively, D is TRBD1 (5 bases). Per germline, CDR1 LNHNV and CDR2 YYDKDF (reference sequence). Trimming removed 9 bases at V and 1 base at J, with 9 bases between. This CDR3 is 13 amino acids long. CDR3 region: CATGQGNTGELFF. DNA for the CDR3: TGTGCCACTGGGCAGGGGAACACCGGGGAGCTGTTTTTT.

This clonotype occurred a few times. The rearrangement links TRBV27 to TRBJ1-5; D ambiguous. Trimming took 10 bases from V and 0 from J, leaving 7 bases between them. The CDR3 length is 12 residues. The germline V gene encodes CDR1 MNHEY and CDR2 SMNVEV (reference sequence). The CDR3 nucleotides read TGTGCCACCGGGAGTAGCAATCAGCCCCAGCATTTT. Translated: CATGSSNQPQHF.

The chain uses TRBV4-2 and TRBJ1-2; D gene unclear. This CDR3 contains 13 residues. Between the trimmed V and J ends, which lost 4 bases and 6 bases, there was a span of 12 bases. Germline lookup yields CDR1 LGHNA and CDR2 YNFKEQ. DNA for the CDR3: TGTGCCAGCAGCCCCGAGGGTCTTGATGGCTACACCTTC. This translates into CASSPEGLDGYTF.